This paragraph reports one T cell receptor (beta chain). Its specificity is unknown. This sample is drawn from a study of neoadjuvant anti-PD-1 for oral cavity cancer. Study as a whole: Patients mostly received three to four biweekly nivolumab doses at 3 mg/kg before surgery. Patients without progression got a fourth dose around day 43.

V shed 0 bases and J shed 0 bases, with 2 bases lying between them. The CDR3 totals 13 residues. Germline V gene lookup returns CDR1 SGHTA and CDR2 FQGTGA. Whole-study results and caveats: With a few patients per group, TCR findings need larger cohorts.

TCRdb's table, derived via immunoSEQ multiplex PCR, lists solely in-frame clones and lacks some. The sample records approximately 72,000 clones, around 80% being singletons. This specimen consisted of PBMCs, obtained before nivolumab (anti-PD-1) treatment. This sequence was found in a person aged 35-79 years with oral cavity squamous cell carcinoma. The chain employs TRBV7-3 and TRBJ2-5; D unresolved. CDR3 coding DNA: TGTGCCAGCAGCTTAACGCACCAAGAGACCCAGTACTTC. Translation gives CASSLTHQETQYF.